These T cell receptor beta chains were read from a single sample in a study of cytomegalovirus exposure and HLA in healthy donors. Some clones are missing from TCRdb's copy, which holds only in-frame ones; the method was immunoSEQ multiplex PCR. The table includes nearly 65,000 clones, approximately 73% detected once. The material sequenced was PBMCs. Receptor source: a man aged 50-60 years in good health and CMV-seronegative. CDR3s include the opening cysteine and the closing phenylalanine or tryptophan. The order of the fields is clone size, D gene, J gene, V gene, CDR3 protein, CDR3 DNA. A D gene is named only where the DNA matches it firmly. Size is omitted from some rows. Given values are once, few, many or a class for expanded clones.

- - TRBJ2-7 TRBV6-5 CASSYSQAMGEQYF TGTGCCAGCAGTTACTCTCAGGCCATGGGCGAGCAGTACTTC
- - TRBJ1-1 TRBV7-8 CASSLTVGGGTEAFF TGTGCCAGCAGCTTAACTGTAGGGGGGGGCACTGAAGCTTTCTTT
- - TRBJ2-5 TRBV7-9 CASTFGGRETQYF TGTGCCAGCACCTTCGGGGGGCGGGAGACCCAGTACTTC
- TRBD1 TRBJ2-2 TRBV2 CASRGQGAGNTGELFF TGTGCCAGCAGAGGCCAGGGGGCTGGGAACACCGGGGAGCTGTTTTTT
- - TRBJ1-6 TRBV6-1 CASSEIGSSNNSPLHF TGTGCCAGCAGTGAAATTGGCTCTTCGAATAATTCACCCCTCCACTTT
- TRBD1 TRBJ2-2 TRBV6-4 CASSPDTFRTGYNTGELFF TGTGCCAGCAGTCCCGACACCTTCAGGACAGGGTATAACACCGGGGAGCTGTTTTTT
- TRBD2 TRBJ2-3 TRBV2 CASLGGAFAGGLGDTQYF TGTGCCAGCCTCGGGGGGGCATTTGCGGGGGGGCTAGGAGATACGCAGTATTTT
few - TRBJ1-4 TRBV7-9 CASSFLSSSTNEKLFF TGTGCCAGCAGCTTCCTGTCTTCCTCAACTAATGAAAAACTGTTTTTT
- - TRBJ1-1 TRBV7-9 CASSQLRGGTEAFF TGTGCCAGCAGCCAACTTCGGGGGGGCACTGAAGCTTTCTTT
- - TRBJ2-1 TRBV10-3 CAISGTRGGAPNEQFF TGTGCCATCAGTGGCACCCGTGGCGGGGCCCCCAATGAGCAGTTCTTC
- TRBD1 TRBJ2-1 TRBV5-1 CASEGQGIYNEQFF TGCGCCAGCGAGGGACAGGGGATATACAATGAGCAGTTCTTC
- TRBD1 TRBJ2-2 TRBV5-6 CASSPPGGQSGELFF TGTGCCAGCAGTCCACCAGGGGGTCAGTCCGGGGAGCTGTTTTTT
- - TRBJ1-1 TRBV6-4 CASSPAGDYPAFF TGTGCCAGCAGCCCCGCGGGGGATTACCCAGCTTTCTTT
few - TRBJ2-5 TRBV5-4 CASSLVRGQETQYF TGTGCCAGCAGCTTGGTTAGGGGGCAAGAGACCCAGTACTTC
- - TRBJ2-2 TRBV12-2 CASRSRPLAGDTGELFF TGTGCAAGTCGCTCAAGACCCCTAGCGGGGGACACCGGGGAGCTGTTTTTT
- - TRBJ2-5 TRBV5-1 CASSLAGFQETQYF TGCGCCAGCAGCTTGGCGGGGTTCCAAGAGACCCAGTACTTC
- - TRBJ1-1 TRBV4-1 CASSPRRVGSEAFF TGCGCCAGCAGCCCCCGGAGGGTTGGCTCTGAAGCTTTCTTT
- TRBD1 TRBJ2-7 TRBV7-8 CASSLVRTGGGEQYF TGTGCCAGCAGCTTAGTTCGCACAGGGGGAGGCGAGCAGTACTTC
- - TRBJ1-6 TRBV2 CASSGLRDEDSPLHF TGTGCCAGCAGTGGTCTACGGGATGAGGATTCACCCCTCCACTTT
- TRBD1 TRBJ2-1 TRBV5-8 CASSANRGSNEQFF TGTGCCAGCAGCGCTAACAGGGGAAGCAATGAGCAGTTCTTC
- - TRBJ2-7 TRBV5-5 CASSLVGTSSYEQYF TGTGCCAGCAGCTTGGTGGGCACTAGCTCCTACGAGCAGTACTTC
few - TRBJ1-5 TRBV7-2 CASSYPGTLGQPQHF TGTGCCAGCAGCTACCCCGGGACATTAGGTCAGCCCCAGCATTTT
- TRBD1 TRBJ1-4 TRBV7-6 CASRGRDRGEKLFF TGTGCCAGCAGAGGCCGGGACAGAGGTGAAAAACTGTTTTTT
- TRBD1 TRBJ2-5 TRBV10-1 CASSDPGQGVRGTQYF TGCGCCAGCAGTGACCCGGGACAGGGAGTCCGTGGGACCCAGTACTTC
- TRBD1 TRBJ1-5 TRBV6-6 CASTDRVNQPQHF TGTGCCAGCACCGACAGGGTCAATCAGCCCCAGCATTTT
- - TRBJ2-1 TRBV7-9 CAEPVRESSYNEQFF TGTGCCGAACCAGTCAGGGAAAGCTCCTACAATGAGCAGTTCTTC
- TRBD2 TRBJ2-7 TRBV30 CAWSRGLAGEWNPYEQYF TGTGCCTGGAGTCGAGGACTAGCGGGAGAATGGAACCCCTACGAGCAGTACTTC
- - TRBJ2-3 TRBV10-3 CAISNAGVVGTDTQYF TGTGCCATCAGTAATGCCGGGGTGGTGGGCACAGATACGCAGTATTTT
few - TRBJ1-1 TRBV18 CASSAAGEGWRNTEAFF TGTGCCAGCTCCGCTGCCGGGGAGGGTTGGAGGAACACTGAAGCTTTCTTT
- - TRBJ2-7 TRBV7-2 CASSLFGGSYEQYF TGTGCCAGCAGCTTATTCGGGGGCTCCTACGAGCAGTACTTC
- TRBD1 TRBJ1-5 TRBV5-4 CASSSQGVGQPQHF TGTGCCAGCAGCTCACAGGGGGTCGGGCAGCCCCAGCATTTT
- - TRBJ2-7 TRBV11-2 CASSLRPPYEQYF TGTGCCAGCAGCTTGAGGCCCCCCTACGAGCAGTACTTC
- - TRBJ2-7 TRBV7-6 CASSLEASQSSYEQYF TGTGCCAGCAGCTTAGAAGCTAGCCAAAGCTCCTACGAGCAGTACTTC
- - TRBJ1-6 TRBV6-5 CASSPGNISPLHF TGTGCCAGCAGCCCAGGGAATATATCACCCCTCCACTTT
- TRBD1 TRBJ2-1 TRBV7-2 CASSSSRGTGYEQFF TGTGCCAGCAGCTCGTCCCGCGGGACAGGGTATGAGCAGTTCTTC
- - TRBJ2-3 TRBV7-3 CASSLLGRGADTQYF TGTGCCAGCAGCTTACTTGGCAGGGGGGCAGATACGCAGTATTTT
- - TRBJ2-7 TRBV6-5 CASSGYNYEQYF TGTGCCAGCAGTGGTTACAACTACGAGCAGTACTTC
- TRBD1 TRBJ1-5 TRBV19 CASSISGGQPQHF TGTGCCAGTAGTATTTCAGGGGGTCAGCCCCAGCATTTT
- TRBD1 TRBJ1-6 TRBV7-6 CASSPGQGQSPLHF TGTGCCAGCAGCCCTGGACAGGGACAATCACCCCTCCACTTT
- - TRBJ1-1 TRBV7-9 CASSPPNTEAFF TGTGCCAGCAGCCCTCCGAACACTGAAGCTTTCTTT
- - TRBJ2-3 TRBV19 CASLQPGGSPRDTQYF TGTGCCAGCCTCCAACCAGGGGGGTCCCCCAGAGATACGCAGTATTTT
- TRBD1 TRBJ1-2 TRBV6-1 CASSPTTGRHTF TGTGCCAGCAGTCCGACGACAGGGCGCCACACCTTC